This T cell receptor beta chain originates from a study of prognosis after radiotherapy for stage I lung cancer. The overall study: No patient was treated with concurrent therapy while undergoing stereotactic body radiotherapy.

CDR3 length: 12 residues. Germline trimming cut 4 bases from V and 9 bases from J; bases unmatched to any gene: 3. Germline CDR1 and CDR2: SQVTM and ANQGSEA. This clonotype qualifies as medium-sized. Genomic DNA provided the template from which TCR beta CDR3 was amplified by two-round multiplex PCR. With primers specific to each TRBV and TRBJ gene, the first-round PCR was performed. TCRdb reanalysed the multiplex PCR reads using MiXCR and keeps one entry per CDR3 protein. This table has around 18,000 distinct CDR3 sequences, over 25% appearing once. For each of two time points, a six-milliliter draw of peripheral blood was taken.

This TCR derives from a donor older than 45 with non-small cell lung cancer. The specimen was PBMCs, collected before or after stereotactic body radiation therapy (not recorded which). V gene TRBV29-1 combines with J gene TRBJ2-1, with 10 nucleotides matching TRBD2. CDR3 DNA: TGCAGCGTTGTGACTAGCGGGCCTGAGCAGTTCTTC. Protein: CSVVTSGPEQFF.